This TCR beta chain was retrieved from a study of cytomegalovirus exposure and HLA in healthy donors. Study-wide results and limits: TCR beta V- and J-gene trimming, according to a later analysis, was linked to a missense DCLRE1C variant. Several V segments, TRBV6-2 and TRBV6-3 among them, could not be told apart and were dropped. DRB1 showed the most TCR associations and HLA-C the fewest in a later analysis, as rates varied by HLA locus. A previous analysis found most TCR beta V segments productive roughly 87% or roughly 30% of the time.

PCR employed 60 Vbeta and 13 Jbeta primers. Profiling relied on immunoSEQ multiplex PCR, and the TCRdb table lists in-frame clones only, not all of them. The repertoire consists of about 140,000 clones, with more than 75% occurring once and the leading ten covering roughly 8.2%. Note on this clone: No antigen is known for it.

The V gene's germline CDR1 is SGHNT and CDR2 YYREEE (reference sequence). CDR3 length equals 13 residues. V trimming: 3 bases; J trimming: 6 bases; junction bases outside the gene matches: 2. Sequenced material: PBMCs. V is TRBV5-4 and J is TRBJ2-2; TRBD2 agrees at 7 bases. The TCR sequence derives from a woman aged 45-65 years in good health and CMV-seropositive. The CDR3 reads CASSSGLAGELFF. The DNA of the CDR3 is TGTGCCAGCAGCTCAGGACTAGCCGGGGAGCTGTTTTTT.